This T cell receptor (beta chain) was recovered during a study of blood T cell repertoires in COVID-19. Overall study context: Material from acute and convalescent COVID-19 was sourced from the United States, Italy and Spain. In each case, the material was cDNA or gDNA derived from T cells, B-cell-depleted T cells, or PBMCs.

Those designated as exposed participants met a COVID-19 case within 2 weeks before study entry. Per the original data handling: Estimation of nucleated cell counts was performed using reference gene primer amplification. Produced via immunoSEQ multiplex PCR; TCRdb's table is partial and in-frame only. The DNA gave D and trimming, while V, J and clone size come from that table. The sample includes hundreds of thousands of clones, about four fifths seen only once; the top ten take roughly 5%. The source material was PBMCs or T cells enriched from blood (not recorded which). The source of this sequence is a woman between 50 and 59 years old who had been exposed to COVID-19.

CDR3 protein: CASSERGLAATETQYF. The CDR3 nucleotides are TGCGCCAGCAGTGAAAGAGGACTAGCCGCGACGGAGACCCAGTACTTC. The chain links TRBV10-1 to TRBJ2-5, with TRBD2 matching 8 bases. The germline CDR1 and CDR2 sequences are WNHNN and SYGVQD (reference sequence). The CDR3 covers 16 residues. Trimming at V came to 3 bases and at J to 5 bases, leaving 11 bases not matched to a gene.